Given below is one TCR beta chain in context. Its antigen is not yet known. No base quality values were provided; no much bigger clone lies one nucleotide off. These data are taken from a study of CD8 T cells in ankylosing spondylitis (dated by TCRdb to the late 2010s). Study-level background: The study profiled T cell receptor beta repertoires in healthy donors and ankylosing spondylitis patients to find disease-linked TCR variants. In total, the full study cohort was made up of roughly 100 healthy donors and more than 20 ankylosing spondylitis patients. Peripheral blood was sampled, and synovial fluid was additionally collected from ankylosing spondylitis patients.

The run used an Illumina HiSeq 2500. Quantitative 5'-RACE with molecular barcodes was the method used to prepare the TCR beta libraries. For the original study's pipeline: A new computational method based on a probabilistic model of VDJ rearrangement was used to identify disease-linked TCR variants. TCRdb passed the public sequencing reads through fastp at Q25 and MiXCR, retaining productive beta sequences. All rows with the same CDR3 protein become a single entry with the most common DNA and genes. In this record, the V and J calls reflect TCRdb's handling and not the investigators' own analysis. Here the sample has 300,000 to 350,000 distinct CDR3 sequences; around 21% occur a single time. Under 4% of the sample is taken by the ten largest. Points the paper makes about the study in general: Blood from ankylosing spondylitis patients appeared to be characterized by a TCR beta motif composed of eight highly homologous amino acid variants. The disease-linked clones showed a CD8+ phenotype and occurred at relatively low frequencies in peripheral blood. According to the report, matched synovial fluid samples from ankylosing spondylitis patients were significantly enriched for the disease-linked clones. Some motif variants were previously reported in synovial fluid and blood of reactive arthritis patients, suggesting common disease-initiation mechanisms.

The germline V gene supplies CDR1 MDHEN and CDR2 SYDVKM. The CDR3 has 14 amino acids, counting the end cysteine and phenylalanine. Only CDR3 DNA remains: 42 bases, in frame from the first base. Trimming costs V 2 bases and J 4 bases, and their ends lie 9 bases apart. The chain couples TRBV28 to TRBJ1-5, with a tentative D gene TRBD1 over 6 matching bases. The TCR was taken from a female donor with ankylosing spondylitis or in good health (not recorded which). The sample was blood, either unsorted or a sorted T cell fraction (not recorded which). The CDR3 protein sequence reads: CASSLRQENQPQHF. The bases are TGTGCCAGCAGTTTAAGACAGGAGAATCAGCCCCAGCATTTT.